The clone carrying this T cell receptor beta chain was detected ten times or more. What it binds is unknown. The CDR3 is 16 residues long. V lost 6 bases and J 0 bases, leaving 14 bases between the germline ends. This sample was taken from a study of molecular identifiers for immune sequencing clone quantification. Study observations and caveats: More than 97% of effector molecules, versus under 1% of naive-cell molecules, belonged to clones above 20 RNA copies.

It was with previously described methods and listed TCR primers that bulk TCR libraries were made. From the PCR reads, TCRdb called clonotypes with MiXCR, one entry per CDR3 protein. The sample records 65,000 or so distinct CDR3 sequences, about 18% being singletons. The source of this sequence is a human donor in good health. Some libraries in this study had Jurkat cell RNA spiked in. Sequences were obtained from naive CD8+ T cells from blood, with Jurkat cell RNA spiked in. The subset was: FACS-sorted CD8+CD4-CCR7+CD45RA+ naive T cells. V and J are TRBV12-3 or TRBV12-4 and TRBJ2-2, with TRBD2 as a possible D gene (6 bases). The CDR3 protein is CASRPDRGTNTGELFF. Here the CDR3 DNA reads TGTGCCAGCAGGCCCGACCGGGGGACGAACACCGGGGAGCTGTTTTTT.